This record concerns one T cell receptor (beta chain) sequence. These data belong to a study of blood T cell repertoires in COVID-19. Overall study context: The samples span acute and convalescent COVID-19 from the United States, Italy and Spain. Sources were T cells, B-cell-depleted T cells, or PBMCs; the material itself was cDNA or gDNA.

The authors' processing: Estimates of nucleated cell counts were drawn from the amplification of reference gene primers. Method: immunoSEQ multiplex PCR; TCRdb's copy keeps in-frame clones and lacks some. The V and J calls and clone size are taken from that table; D and trimming were inferred from the DNA. In the table there are approximately 110,000 clones, approximately 83% of which are singletons. The CDR3 is made up of 15 amino acids. Looked up from germline, CDR1 is SGHVS and CDR2 is FNYEAQ. V dropped 5 bases and J dropped 9 bases, with 19 bases sitting between them. J is TRBJ2-2 and V is TRBV7-6; TRBD1 is a possible D gene (5 bases). The source material was peripheral blood. The TCR sequence derives from a man aged 45 to 65 with acute or convalescent COVID-19. The CDR3 nucleotides read TGTGCCAGCAGCCTAACACCCCAGGGTCCCCGGGAGCTGTTTTTT. This codes for CASSLTPQGPRELFF.